The present T cell receptor beta chain was sequenced within a study of T cell responses to AZD1222 COVID-19 vaccine. Sequencing used immunoSEQ multiplex PCR; TCRdb keeps in-frame clones, though not all of them. The table shows around 84,000 clones, with 92% occurring only once. Note on this clone: Its antigen is not known.

Findings and caveats of the study: Donors in the cohort were predominantly white British and more often female, and clonal diversity was possibly underestimated. Repertoires were obtained solely post-peak T cell response.

The CDR3 is made up of 13 amino acids. Germline V CDR1 and CDR2: MNHNY, SVGAGI (reference sequence). V lost 6 bases to trimming and J lost 10 bases, with 17 bases between them. The genes are TRBV6-6 and TRBJ2-3; D might be TRBD2 (5 bases). The TCR originated in an adult in good health. This sample comprised peripheral blood, obtained on day 0 of MenACWY control vaccination. The CDR3 nucleotides are TGTGCCAGCAGCCCCCTGGGAGTGTCGGCGCAGTATTTT. As protein: CASSPLGVSAQYF.